These 31 T cell receptor beta chains originate from one sample sequenced in a study of blood T cell repertoires in COVID-19. Libraries were prepared by immunoSEQ multiplex PCR; TCRdb keeps only in-frame clonotypes and omits some of them. The profile shows about 130,000 clones, roughly four fifths of them singletons. The material sequenced was peripheral blood. The receptors shown here come from a young man with COVID-19, enrolled during active disease.

The V gene is TRBV19, the J gene TRBJ2-7, with D maybe TRBD1 (5 bases). Germline V CDR1 and CDR2: LNHDA, SQIVND (reference sequence). This CDR3 has 14 residues. The V end was cut by 4 bases, the J end by 2 bases, with 12 bases between. The CDR3 is CASSTQGSPYEQYF. The CDR3, as DNA: TGTGCCAGTAGTACGCAGGGATCACCCTACGAGCAGTACTTC.

The chain is built from TRBV25-1 and TRBJ1-2, with 7 bases aligning to TRBD1. The CDR3 runs 11 residues. Germline CDR1 and CDR2: MGHDK and SYGVNS. Losses at the gene ends were 4 bases for V and 8 bases for J; bases not matched to a gene: 1. CDR3 sequence: CASSVTGGYTF. CDR3 coding DNA: TGTGCCAGCAGTGTGACAGGGGGCTACACCTTC.

The chain has TRBV18 and TRBJ1-1; the D gene is possibly TRBD1 (5 bases). With 6 bases removed from V and 1 base from J, the gap between germline ends came to 18 bases. Germline CDR1 KGHSH, CDR2 LQKENI. The CDR3 covers 16 residues. The CDR3 sequence: CASSPTRGAGNTEAFF. CDR3 in DNA: TGTGCCAGCTCCCCGACCCGTGGGGCAGGGAACACTGAAGCTTTCTTT.

This chain links TRBV27 with TRBJ1-1, with TRBD1 identical over 7 bases. This CDR3 comprises 15 residues. Losses at the gene ends were 9 bases for V and 2 bases for J; bases not matched to a gene: 12. Germline V CDR1 and CDR2: MNHEY, SMNVEV (reference sequence). The CDR3: CASSRGPVLNTEAFF. DNA for the CDR3: TGTGCCAGTAGTAGGGGGCCCGTACTTAACACTGAAGCTTTCTTT.

The chain carries TRBV6-2 or TRBV6-3 and TRBJ1-5; TRBD1 aligns across 7 bases. Germline V lookup: CDR1 MNHEY, CDR2 SVGEGT. The CDR3 contains 17 residues. Trimming took 2 bases from V and 2 from J; bases not matched to a gene: 9. CDR3: CASSYTFRGIGNQPQHF. DNA for the CDR3: TGTGCCAGCAGTTACACCTTCAGGGGGATTGGCAATCAGCCCCAGCATTTT.

V and J are TRBV11-3 and TRBJ2-5; possibly TRBD1 for D (6 bases). The CDR3 has 11 amino acids. From germline, CDR1 is SGHNT and CDR2 YENEEA. CDR3 sequence (DNA): TGTGCTACAGGGTACCAAGAGACCCAGTACTTC. Encoded protein: CATGYQETQYF. Filled out from reference TRBV11-3 and TRBJ2-5, the complete variable domain reads EAGVVQSPRYKIIEKKQPVAFWCNPISGHNTLYWYLQNLGQGPELLIRYENEEAVDDSQLPKDRFSAERLKGVDSTLKIQPAELGDSAVYLCATGYQETQYFGPGTRLLVL.

The rearrangement joins TRBV7-6 to TRBJ2-2; no clear D gene. Germline CDR1 reads SGHVS; CDR2 reads FNYEAQ. The CDR3 extends over 17 amino acids. Trimming stripped 2 bases from V and 2 bases from J, with 15 bases between. CDR3 protein: CASSLYYRQANTGELFF. The CDR3 nucleotides read TGTGCCAGCAGCTTATATTACCGGCAGGCCAACACCGGGGAGCTGTTTTTT.

As regards this clone: The same CDR3 can be traced to other DNA sequences in this sample. The V gene is TRBV19, the J gene TRBJ1-5; D perhaps matches TRBD1 (6 bases). Trimming shortened V by 4 bases and J by 2 bases, and 12 bases separated the two germline ends. Per the germline V gene, CDR1 is LNHDA and CDR2 is SQIVND (reference sequence). The CDR3 is made up of 15 amino acids. The CDR3 protein is CASSTLNRGNQPQHF. The CDR3, as DNA: TGTGCCAGTAGTACCCTTAACAGGGGCAATCAGCCCCAGCATTTT.

The chain combines TRBV19 with TRBJ1-6; 12 nucleotides agree with TRBD1. This CDR3 has 14 amino acids. Trimming removed 6 bases from V and 7 bases from J; junction bases left unmatched: 1. Looked up from germline, CDR1 is LNHDA and CDR2 is SQIVND (reference sequence). The CDR3 DNA follows: TGTGCCAGTAGGGGACAGGGGGCGAATTCACCCCTCCACTTT. This codes for CASRGQGANSPLHF.

J is TRBJ1-2 and V is TRBV30, with 7 bases that match TRBD1. The CDR3 sequence is 13 residues long. Germline loops: CDR1 GTSNPN, CDR2 SVGIG (reference sequence). With 5 bases clipped from V and 3 bases from J, the junction kept 6 bases outside the gene matches. CDR3 amino acids: CAWGETGHYGYTF. In DNA, the CDR3 is TGTGCCTGGGGAGAGACAGGGCACTATGGCTACACCTTC.

The genes are TRBV4-1 and TRBJ2-3; 9 nucleotides align to TRBD2. Germline V CDR1 and CDR2: MGHRA, YSYEKL. This CDR3 has 17 amino acids. Trimming took 1 base from V and 4 from J; bases not matched to a gene: 9. The CDR3 sequence: CASSQVQAGGMSDTQYF. CDR3 in DNA: TGCGCCAGCAGCCAAGTTCAGGCGGGGGGGATGTCAGATACGCAGTATTTT.

The rearrangement uses TRBV7-5 and TRBJ1-6; the table assigns TRBD1, which was not confirmed against the DNA. TRBV7-5 is described as a pseudogene. The CDR3 loop spans 15 amino acids. The CDR3: CARSPYRVLNSPLHF. The CDR3 DNA reads as TGTGCCAGAAGCCCATACAGGGTGCTTAATTCACCCCTCCACTTT.

The rearrangement joins TRBV27 to TRBJ2-4, with D possibly matching TRBD1 (6 bases). Germline CDR1 is MNHEY and CDR2 is SMNVEV (reference sequence). Trimming removed 10 bases from V and 0 bases from J, with 16 bases in between. This CDR3 spans 15 amino acids. The CDR3 region has the DNA TGTGCCACCCGGCCGCAGGGGTTAGCCAAAAACATTCAGTACTTC. Residues: CATRPQGLAKNIQYF.

In DNA form, the CDR3 reads TGTGCCAGCAGCTTAGGGACAGGACCTTATGGCTACACCTTC. This encodes CASSLGTGPYGYTF. V usage is TRBV7-3 and J usage is TRBJ1-2, with 8 nucleotides matching TRBD1. The J segment lost 5 bases and the V segment lost 2 bases, leaving 4 bases of the junction unmatched. Per the germline V gene, CDR1 is SGHTA and CDR2 is FQGTGA. This CDR3 contains 14 residues.

This clone was detected ten times or more. The chain uses TRBV5-1 and TRBJ1-1, with a possible D match to TRBD1 (5 bases). Between the trimmed V and J ends, which lost 2 bases and 8 bases, there was a span of 16 bases. Germline CDR1 reads SGHRS; CDR2 reads YFSETQ. The CDR3 has 14 amino acids. The CDR3: CASSFGGALTEAFF. CDR3 bases: TGCGCCAGCAGCTTTGGAGGGGCCCTGACGGAAGCTTTCTTT. The full variable domain, rest sourced from reference TRBV5-1 and TRBJ1-1, is KAGVTQTPRYLIKTRGQQVTLSCSPISGHRSVSWYQQTPGQGLQFLFEYFSETQRNKGNFPGRFSGRQFSNSRSEMNVSTLELGDSALYLCASSFGGALTEAFFGQGTRLTVV.

CDR3 DNA sequence: TGTGCCAGCTCAGGGGACAGGGATGGTGAGCAGTTCTTC. Encoded protein: CASSGDRDGEQFF. The gene calls are TRBV18 and TRBJ2-1, with 9 bases identical to TRBD1. Trimming removed 5 bases from V and 9 bases from J; junction bases left unmatched: 5. CDR3 length: 13 amino acids. The V gene's germline CDR1 is KGHSH and CDR2 LQKENI.

The chain employs TRBV14 and TRBJ1-1; 8 bases agree with TRBD1. This CDR3 region has 13 residues. The germline gives CDR1 SGHDN, CDR2 FVKESK. V lost 6 bases, J lost 3 bases, and 3 bases stayed unmatched. The DNA for the CDR3 is TGTGCCAGCAGGTCAGGGGGCTACACTGAAGCTTTCTTT. Its protein is CASRSGGYTEAFF.

The rearrangement uses TRBV5-1 and TRBJ1-2, with 8 bases identical to TRBD1. CDR3 size: 15 residues. The V and J ends lost 3 bases and 5 bases, in that order; junction bases with no gene match: 9. Germline V CDR1 and CDR2: SGHRS, YFSETQ. CDR3 sequence (DNA): TGCGCCAGCAGCTATTCTGGACAGGGCGAGTATGGCTACACCTTC. Translation gives CASSYSGQGEYGYTF. Looking up the rest from reference TRBV5-1 and TRBJ1-2 gives the full variable domain: KAGVTQTPRYLIKTRGQQVTLSCSPISGHRSVSWYQQTPGQGLQFLFEYFSETQRNKGNFPGRFSGRQFSNSRSEMNVSTLELGDSALYLCASSYSGQGEYGYTFGSGTRLTVV.

The genes are TRBV9 and TRBJ2-6; D is undetermined. The CDR3 runs to 16 residues. Trimming removed 4 bases from V and 4 bases from J, with 15 bases in between. Germline V gene sequence: CDR1 SGDLS, CDR2 YYNGEE. In nucleotides, the CDR3 is TGTGCCAGCAGCTTCACCGAGCTTCGAGGGGCCAACGTCCTGACTTTC. Encoded protein: CASSFTELRGANVLTF.

This clone was recorded only once. This chain links TRBV3-1 (or the pseudogene TRBV3-2) with TRBJ2-1; TRBD2 matches 8 bases. The CDR3 has 17 amino acids. The V gene end was trimmed by 7 bases and the J gene end by 0 bases; junction bases not matched to a gene: 11. In germline, CDR1 is LGHDT, CDR2 YNNKEL (reference sequence). The CDR3 sequence is CASIVAGRDHSYNEQFF. As DNA, the CDR3 is TGTGCCAGCATCGTAGCGGGGAGGGACCACTCCTACAATGAGCAGTTCTTC.

The chain joins TRBV5-8 to TRBJ2-1, with D uncertain. The length of the CDR3 is 13 residues. V lost 1 base to trimming and J lost 7 bases, with 9 bases between them. The germline V gene has CDR1 SGHTS and CDR2 YDEGEE. CDR3 sequence reads: CASSLNGLNEQFF. CDR3 coding DNA: TGTGCCAGCAGCTTGAACGGGTTGAATGAGCAGTTCTTC.

This chain connects TRBV11-1 to TRBJ2-3; D is perhaps TRBD2 (5 bases). V was pared by 7 bases and J by 5 bases, with 19 bases between. This CDR3 is 15 amino acids long. CDR1 is SGHAT and CDR2 is FQDESV in the germline V gene (reference sequence). The CDR3 sequence is CASKENALRGDTQYF. CDR3 coding DNA: TGTGCCAGCAAAGAAAACGCCCTCCGGGGAGATACGCAGTATTTT.

V is TRBV10-3 and J is TRBJ1-1, with D perhaps matching TRBD1 (5 bases). The germline V gene has CDR1 ENHRY and CDR2 SYGVKD. The length of the CDR3 is 18 residues. V gave up 3 bases and J gave up 6 bases, with 26 bases separating them. Here the CDR3 DNA reads TGTGCCATCAGTGATCCGGGTATTGCCCTAAAGGGGATCGCTGAAGCTTTCTTT. Amino acids: CAISDPGIALKGIAEAFF.

The chain employs TRBV19 and TRBJ2-1, with 8 positions matching TRBD2. The junction had 3 bases not matched to a gene; V was cut back by 10 bases and J by 7 bases. The CDR3 runs 11 residues. From germline, CDR1 is LNHDA and CDR2 SQIVND (reference sequence). As DNA, the CDR3 is TGTGCCACTAGCGGGTCGAATGAGCAGTTCTTC. Translating it yields CATSGSNEQFF.

The chain links TRBV30 to TRBJ2-1, with TRBD1 identical over 7 bases. Trimming took 3 bases from V and 2 from J; bases not matched to a gene: 1. The germline CDR1 and CDR2 sequences are GTSNPN and SVGIG (reference sequence). This CDR3 is built from 13 residues. The CDR3 DNA follows: TGTGCCTGGAGAAGGGGGCCCTACAATGAGCAGTTCTTC. It translates to CAWRRGPYNEQFF.

About this clone itself: No conserved phenylalanine or tryptophan ends this CDR3, so it is likely a read error. The DNA is left out, because the CDR3 cannot be placed on it with certainty; the CDR3 is given as TCRdb lists it. CDR3: CASSMTVRVS. V and J are TRBV27 and TRBJ1-2. The CDR3 is made up of 10 amino acids, end residues included. Germline lookup yields CDR1 MNHEY and CDR2 SMNVEV (reference sequence).

The gene calls are TRBV11-2 and TRBJ2-1; no reliable D call. The CDR3 has 14 residues. Deletions cut 2 bases from V and 3 bases from J, with 8 bases between. The germline V gene encodes CDR1 SGHAT and CDR2 FQNNGV. CDR3 in DNA: TGTGCCAGCAGCTTACGGTTCGACTACAATGAGCAGTTCTTC. Translation: CASSLRFDYNEQFF.

The chain is built from TRBV21-1 and TRBJ2-2; the D call of TRBD2 is as the table states it, not checked on the DNA. TRBV21-1 is an annotated pseudogene. The CDR3 totals 16 residues. CDR3 sequence (DNA): TGTGCCAGCAGCACGGGACTAGCGAGGAACACCGGGGAGCTGTTTTTT. Protein sequence: CASSTGLARNTGELFF.

The chain combines TRBV19 with TRBJ1-1, with TRBD1 as a possible D gene (5 bases). CDR1 LNHDA and CDR2 SQIVND come from the germline V gene (reference sequence). CDR3 length: 15 amino acids. V lost 5 bases, J lost 1 base, and 14 bases lay in between. The CDR3 DNA follows: TGTGCCAGTAGTTCCGTGACAGAGAAGAACACTGAAGCTTTCTTT. As protein: CASSSVTEKNTEAFF.

The chain links TRBV29-1 to TRBJ1-2, with a tentative D call TRBD1 (5 bases). Trimming cost V 7 bases and J 6 bases, with 15 bases left between them. Germline V CDR1 and CDR2: SQVTM, ANQGSEA. This CDR3 spans 12 amino acids. CDR3 residues: CSGSQGLDGYTF. CDR3 bases: TGCAGCGGCTCGCAGGGCCTTGATGGCTACACCTTC. Filled out from reference TRBV29-1 and TRBJ1-2, the complete variable domain reads SAVISQKPSRDICQRGTSLTIQCQVDSQVTMMFWYRQQPGQSLTLIATANQGSEATYESGFVIDKFPISRPNLTFSTLTVSNMSPEDSSIYLCSGSQGLDGYTFGSGTRLTVV.

The rearrangement uses TRBV4-2 and TRBJ2-7; TRBD1 aligns across 9 bases. Germline CDR1 is LGHNA and CDR2 is YNFKEQ. This CDR3 comprises 17 residues. V gave up 0 bases and J gave up 6 bases; unmatched junction bases: 12. CDR3 residues: CASSQDRSGTGTSEQYF. CDR3 sequence (DNA): TGTGCCAGCAGCCAAGATCGATCCGGGACAGGGACATCCGAGCAGTACTTC.